This T cell receptor (beta chain) appears in the sequencing data of a study of blood T cells in healthy people across ages. This CDR3 comprises 14 residues. Per the germline V gene, CDR1 is SEHNR and CDR2 is FQNEAQ (reference sequence). This clonotype was seen a single time. Sequence at one end of the junction differs from germline and may be a read error. For the second PCR, which ran for 7 to 11 cycles, a sample-barcoded 5' primer and a J-beta primer mix were used. One entry per CDR3 protein results from TCRdb running MiXCR on the 5' RACE reads. This table has about 840,000 distinct CDR3 sequences, around 29% appearing once. These sequences were also reported in another study, on T cells of mothers and their children.

Source material: blood. The TCR originated in a middle-aged woman in good health. This chain connects TRBV7-9 to TRBJ2-7; 9 nucleotides align to TRBD2. CDR3: CASSLVGTSNEQYF. In DNA form, the CDR3 reads TGCGCCAGCAGCTTAGTAGGGACTAGCAATGAGCAGTACTTC.